This T cell receptor (beta chain) comes out of a study of blood T cell repertoires in COVID-19. Overall study context: Samples of COVID-19 (acute and convalescent) were obtained from the United States, Italy and Spain. T cells, B-cell-depleted T cells, or PBMCs supplied cDNA or gDNA.

This clone showed up just once. In the original workflow: Amplified reference gene primers provided the basis for estimating nucleated cell counts. Clones were read by immunoSEQ multiplex PCR, and TCRdb kept only the in-frame ones, dropping some. That table furnishes V, J and clone size, whereas the DNA furnished D and trimming. The sample carries over 400,000 clones, approximately 90% recorded once. This CDR3 is 14 amino acids long. The germline V gene has CDR1 SEHNR and CDR2 FQNEAQ (reference sequence). V gave up 4 bases and J gave up 4 bases, with 10 bases separating them. The source of this sequence is a woman aged 25-40 years with active or convalescent COVID-19. The J gene is TRBJ2-2, the V gene TRBV7-9; D perhaps matches TRBD1 (6 bases). The sequenced sample was peripheral blood. The CDR3 sequence: CASSSLDSTGELFF. CDR3 nucleotide sequence: TGTGCCAGCAGCTCGCTGGACAGCACCGGGGAGCTGTTTTTT. The full variable domain, completed using reference TRBV7-9 and TRBJ2-2, is DTGVSQNPRHKITKRGQNVTFRCDPISEHNRLYWYRQTLGQGPEFLTYFQNEAQLEKSRLLSDRFSAERPKGSFSTLEIQRTEQGDSAMYLCASSSLDSTGELFFGEGSRLTVL.